The sequence of this T cell receptor (beta chain) was determined in a study of cytomegalovirus exposure and HLA in healthy donors. The CDR3 is 13 residues long. The germline V gene has CDR1 SNHLY and CDR2 FYNNEI. Germline trimming cut 10 bases from V and 2 bases from J; bases unmatched to any gene: 6. General observations from the study: The study designated roughly 150 TCR beta chains cytomegalovirus-associated. Evidence from a later analysis indicated that most CMV-associated TCR beta chains looked HLA-restricted. One cluster of highly shared sequence variants probably arose as a sequencing artifact.

Of note for this clone: Its cognate antigen is unknown.

The PCR had 60 Vbeta and 13 Jbeta primers. Profiled with immunoSEQ multiplex PCR; TCRdb holds only in-frame clones, not every one. The sample shows tens of thousands of clones, about 67% of them seen only once. The genes are TRBV2 and TRBJ2-3; 7 bases line up with TRBD1. The sample was PBMCs. The source is a young man in good health and CMV-seronegative. CDR3 amino acids: CAIGQGDTDTQYF. The CDR3 DNA follows: TGTGCCATTGGCCAGGGGGACACAGATACGCAGTATTTT.